Listed here are 18 T cell receptor beta chains from one sample, sequenced in a study of blood T cell repertoires in COVID-19. Here immunoSEQ multiplex PCR was the method, and the copy in TCRdb shows in-frame clones only, minus some. The sample shows 120,000 or so clones, 70% to 90% of them seen only once. Input material: peripheral blood. Receptors were obtained from a man aged 50 or older with acute or convalescent COVID-19.

V and J are TRBV20-1 and TRBJ2-1; tentative D call: TRBD2 (6 bases). The germline V gene encodes CDR1 DFQATT and CDR2 SNEGSKA (reference sequence). This CDR3 comprises 14 residues. V was cut by 3 bases and J by 0 bases, with 9 bases left in between. The CDR3 protein is CSASHGSSYNEQFF. In DNA form, the CDR3 reads TGCAGTGCTAGTCACGGGAGCTCCTACAATGAGCAGTTCTTC.

J is TRBJ1-1 and V is TRBV6-5; D is unclear. CDR3 size: 13 residues. Germline CDR1 MNHEY, CDR2 SVGAGI. V was pared by 4 bases and J by 0 bases, with 6 bases between. The CDR3 here is CASSSPLNTEAFF. The CDR3 nucleotides are TGTGCCAGCAGTTCCCCTCTGAACACTGAAGCTTTCTTT.

The J gene is TRBJ2-1, the V gene TRBV25-1; the D gene is possibly TRBD1 (7 bases). Germline CDR1 reads MGHDK; CDR2 reads SYGVNS. V was clipped by 8 bases and J by 1 base, with 18 bases between them. The CDR3 runs to 16 residues. The CDR3, as DNA: TGTGCCAGCGGAAGACCTGCAGGGGGGTCCTACAATGAGCAGTTCTTC. Translated: CASGRPAGGSYNEQFF.

The chain links TRBV27 to TRBJ1-5; D is unclear. CDR3 length equals 16 residues. Germline V CDR1 and CDR2: MNHEY, SMNVEV (reference sequence). V gave up 5 bases and J gave up 0 bases, with 14 bases separating them. The CDR3 region has the DNA TGTGCCAGCAGTCTTCAGTCGGGTCTTAGCAATCAGCCCCAGCATTTT. It yields the protein CASSLQSGLSNQPQHF.

This chain connects TRBV18 to TRBJ1-2; 7 bases map to TRBD1. Trimming cost V 4 bases and J 4 bases; bases outside gene matches: 9. The CDR3 consists of 15 residues. Germline CDR1 KGHSH, CDR2 LQKENI. For the CDR3, the DNA is TGTGCCAGCTCACACTCGTCGACAGGGCTCTATGGCTACACCTTC. Its protein product is CASSHSSTGLYGYTF.

DNA for the CDR3: TGCGCCAGCAGCTTGGAACCTAGCGGCCGCACAGATACGCAGTATTTT. Residues: CASSLEPSGRTDTQYF. The chain joins TRBV5-1 to TRBJ2-3; 7 bases line up with TRBD2. The germline gives CDR1 SGHRS, CDR2 YFSETQ. Unmatched junction bases numbered 5, after V lost 0 bases and J lost 1 base. There are 16 residues in the CDR3.

In this sample, this clone turned up once. The chain combines TRBV5-1 with TRBJ2-2, with 9 bases identical to TRBD1. This CDR3 region has 15 residues. V shed 4 bases and J 7 bases; nucleotides not matched to a gene: 8. The germline V gene encodes CDR1 SGHRS and CDR2 YFSETQ. CDR3 amino acids: CASSPHTGGDGELFF. In DNA, the CDR3 is TGCGCCAGCAGCCCCCATACAGGGGGCGACGGGGAGCTGTTTTTT.

This CDR3 is CASSQGAQDYGYTF. Here the CDR3 DNA reads TGCGCCAGCAGCCAAGGGGCCCAGGACTATGGCTACACCTTC. The genes are TRBV4-1 and TRBJ1-2, with no clear D. This CDR3 region has 14 residues. Germline V gene lookup returns CDR1 MGHRA and CDR2 YSYEKL. Trimming left V 1 base short and J 3 bases short, with 9 bases between.

V and J are TRBV6-5 and TRBJ1-2, with TRBD1 matching 8 bases. The CDR3 is made up of 15 amino acids. Germline V gives CDR1 MNHEY, CDR2 SVGAGI. V dropped 6 bases and J dropped 0; count of bases not matched to a gene: 6. This CDR3 reads CASSLETGANYGYTF. CDR3 coding DNA: TGTGCCAGCAGCCTAGAGACAGGGGCTAACTATGGCTACACCTTC.

The chain has TRBV5-1 and TRBJ1-1, with D uncertain. The CDR3 has 14 amino acids. Germline V gene lookup returns CDR1 SGHRS and CDR2 YFSETQ. V shed 7 bases and J shed 6 bases, with 19 bases lying between them. CDR3 coding DNA: TGCGCCAGCGGACCCGGGATCGTTGGGGCTGAAGCTTTCTTT. It yields the protein CASGPGIVGAEAFF.

The chain couples TRBV4-1 to TRBJ1-4, with D perhaps TRBD1 (5 bases). Germline loops: CDR1 MGHRA, CDR2 YSYEKL. V shed 3 bases and J shed 8 bases, with 13 bases lying between them. This CDR3 comprises 14 residues. Written as DNA, the CDR3 is TGCGCCAGCAGCCACCCTCGGGGGGGGGAAAAACTGTTTTTT. Its protein product is CASSHPRGGEKLFF.

In DNA form, the CDR3 reads TGCGCCAGCAGCCCCTCTATCGGACAGGGAAGAGGCTACACCTTC. Translated: CASSPSIGQGRGYTF. This chain links TRBV4-3 with TRBJ1-2; 8 bases fit TRBD1. Germline V gene sequence: CDR1 LGHNA, CDR2 YSLEER. Germline trimming cut 4 bases from V and 8 bases from J; bases unmatched to any gene: 12. The CDR3 has 15 amino acids.

The rearrangement uses TRBV7-9 and TRBJ1-5; no definite D call. Germline V gene data show CDR1 as SEHNR and CDR2 as FQNEAQ (reference sequence). This CDR3 comprises 13 residues. The V end lost 5 bases, the J end lost 5 bases, and 10 bases lay between the germline ends. This CDR3 is CASSTGRDQPQHF. DNA of the CDR3: TGTGCCAGCAGCACCGGGCGGGATCAGCCCCAGCATTTT.

CDR3 residues: CALKDRGLSNNSPLHF. CDR3 nucleotide sequence: TGTGCCCTAAAGGACAGGGGGCTTTCTAATAATTCACCCCTCCACTTT. This chain joins TRBV30 and TRBJ1-6; 11 bases line up with TRBD1. Germline-derived CDR1 and CDR2 are GTSNPN and SVGIG (reference sequence). This CDR3 is 16 amino acids long. V shed 8 bases, J shed 5 bases, and the junction held 11 bases outside the gene matches.

The chain couples TRBV14 to TRBJ2-1, with 10 bases matching TRBD2. In germline, CDR1 is SGHDN, CDR2 FVKESK. This CDR3 contains 15 residues. With 7 bases clipped from V and 4 bases from J, the junction kept 7 bases outside the gene matches. The CDR3 region has the DNA TGTGCCAGCACCTCAACTAGCGGGAAATACAATGAGCAGTTCTTC. Translation gives CASTSTSGKYNEQFF.

This rearrangement joins TRBV12-5 to TRBJ2-1, with 15 bases that match TRBD2. V shed 5 bases, J shed 9 bases, and the junction held 11 bases outside the gene matches. The CDR3 sequence is 17 residues long. Germline-derived CDR1 and CDR2 are LGHNT and FRNRAP. The CDR3 region has the DNA TGTGCTAGTGGTCCCCCCGGACTAGCGGGAGGGGAAGGTGAGCAGTTCTTC. This codes for CASGPPGLAGGEGEQFF.

The rearrangement links TRBV2 to TRBJ1-1, with a tentative D call TRBD1 (5 bases). CDR1 is SNHLY, CDR2 FYNNEI, per germline. Trimming removed 6 bases at V and 4 bases at J, with 12 bases between. The CDR3 covers 13 residues. The chain's CDR3 is CASSRQGSTEAFF. The CDR3 DNA reads as TGTGCCAGCAGCCGGCAGGGCTCCACTGAAGCTTTCTTT.

The J gene is TRBJ1-2, the V gene TRBV28; TRBD1 might be the D (5 bases). This CDR3 comprises 19 residues. Germline V CDR1 and CDR2: MDHEN, SYDVKM. Trimming left V 8 bases short and J 1 base short, with 29 bases between. Here the CDR3 DNA reads TGTGCCAGCGGGTCATTTCCAGGGCATCAGAATCAGTTTAACTATGGCTACACCTTC. Its protein is CASGSFPGHQNQFNYGYTF.